Each of the 27 T cell receptor beta chains below was sequenced from the same sample in a study of T cells in Graves' hyperthyroidism and ophthalmopathy (dated by TCRdb to between 2018 and 2021). Receptor amplification or capture employed multiplex PCR. TCRdb shows the sequencer as Illumina HiSeq 2000. Amplification of TCR beta CDR3 regions was carried out from RNA transcripts. The first round of RT-PCR for the TCR CDR3 was performed with the HTBI primer set and the Qiagen OneStep RT-PCR kit. In TCRdb, the public reads were trimmed at Q25 with fastp and aligned with MiXCR, with productive beta chains retained. Rows merge per CDR3 protein into single entries with the most common DNA and genes. This sample holds hundreds of thousands of distinct CDR3 sequences; roughly 15% were observed only once. Of the sample, roughly an eighth is held by the ten largest clones. Sequencing was done on a sample of blood. The receptor set was obtained from a woman aged 45-59 years with Graves' ophthalmopathy.

The rearrangement joins TRBV4-3 to TRBJ2-7, with D uncertain. The V end lost 2 bases, the J end lost 3 bases, and 8 bases lay between the germline ends. Germline V CDR1 and CDR2: LGHNA, YSLEER. The CDR3 is made up of 13 amino acids. CDR3 amino acids: CASSQTESYEQYF. The DNA of the CDR3 is TGCGCCAGCAGCCAAACAGAGAGCTACGAGCAGTACTTC.

This clonotype has a count of ten or more. The rearrangement links TRBV6-1 to TRBJ1-1; 7 nucleotides align to TRBD1. V shed 4 bases, J shed 6 bases, and the junction held 14 bases outside the gene matches. The CDR3 is made up of 16 amino acids. Germline lookup yields CDR1 MNHNS and CDR2 SASEGT. The CDR3 loop reads CASSAYPGQSGAEAFF. CDR3 nucleotides: TGTGCCAGCAGTGCGTATCCGGGACAGAGTGGAGCTGAAGCTTTCTTT.

This clonotype was recorded at least ten times. V is TRBV3-1 and J is TRBJ2-7, with 11 nucleotides matching TRBD2. V lost 0 bases and J lost 3; bases outside the gene matches: 7. The germline V gene has CDR1 LGHDT and CDR2 YNNKEL (reference sequence). CDR3 length: 17 residues. CDR3 in DNA: TGTGCCAGCAGCCAAGATCCTCCGACTAGCGGGATCTACGAGCAGTACTTC. Amino acid sequence: CASSQDPPTSGIYEQYF.

Ten or more counts support this clonotype. The DNA of the CDR3 is TGCAGTGCTAGATGGGGGTCCTACAATGAGCAGTTCTTC. Translation gives CSARWGSYNEQFF. The chain employs TRBV20-1 and TRBJ2-1; D might be TRBD1 or TRBD2, each matching 5 bases. The V end was cut by 2 bases, the J end by 1 base, with 6 bases between. The germline V gene has CDR1 DFQATT and CDR2 SNEGSKA (reference sequence). This CDR3 contains 13 residues.

The sample holds a few counts of this clonotype. The chain recombines TRBV18 with TRBJ2-4, with D tentatively TRBD2 (5 bases). The V and J ends lost 6 bases and 0 bases respectively, with 15 bases between them. There are 16 residues in the CDR3. Germline V gives CDR1 KGHSH, CDR2 LQKENI. The CDR3 loop reads CASSRTEVLAKNIQYF. The CDR3 coding sequence is TGTGCCAGCTCCCGGACGGAGGTATTAGCCAAAAACATTCAGTACTTC.

The genes are TRBV27 and TRBJ2-1; 12 nucleotides line up with TRBD2. This CDR3 contains 16 residues. The V and J ends lost 5 bases and 10 bases, in that order; junction bases with no gene match: 12. The germline CDR1 and CDR2 sequences are MNHEY and SMNVEV (reference sequence). The CDR3 DNA is TGTGCCAGCAGTCAACGCCCTAGCGGGGGGGGCTGGGAGCAGTTCTTC. This encodes CASSQRPSGGGWEQFF.

This clonotype has a count of ten or more. The chain is built from TRBV28 and TRBJ2-2, with TRBD1 matching 8 bases. CDR1 is MDHEN, CDR2 SYDVKM, per germline. CDR3 length: 18 residues. The ends lost 5 bases at V and 1 base at J; junction bases unmatched: 12. The CDR3 loop reads CASSIYLQGDENTGELFF. The CDR3 DNA is TGTGCCAGCAGTATATACCTACAGGGGGACGAGAACACCGGGGAGCTGTTTTTT.

The sample holds a few counts of this clonotype. The chain uses TRBV28 and TRBJ2-7, with 9 bases that match TRBD2. The germline gives CDR1 MDHEN, CDR2 SYDVKM. Trimming cost V 2 bases and J 2 bases; bases outside gene matches: 7. The CDR3 is made up of 16 amino acids. CDR3 loop: CASSLGIAGVPYEQYF. CDR3 nucleotides: TGTGCCAGCAGTTTAGGGATAGCGGGAGTCCCCTACGAGCAGTACTTC.

This clonotype was detected only a few times. The rearrangement links TRBV4-3 to TRBJ2-1; 8 bases fit TRBD2. Germline CDR1 is LGHNA and CDR2 is YSLEER. This CDR3 comprises 15 residues. V shed 2 bases, J shed 7 bases, and the junction held 7 bases outside the gene matches. This chain's CDR3 is CASSQIWREANEQFF. The CDR3 DNA sequence: TGCGCCAGCAGCCAAATATGGCGGGAGGCGAATGAGCAGTTCTTC.

This clonotype showed up just a few times. The chain has TRBV19 and TRBJ2-7, with D possibly matching TRBD2 (7 bases). Trimming removed 4 bases at V and 2 bases at J, with 12 bases between. CDR3 length equals 14 residues. The V gene's germline CDR1 is LNHDA and CDR2 SQIVND (reference sequence). CDR3 sequence: CASSNERDTYEQYF. The DNA for the CDR3 is TGTGCCAGTAGTAACGAGCGGGACACCTACGAGCAGTACTTC.

This clonotype was seen many times. This sequence joins TRBV12-3 or TRBV12-4 and TRBJ1-2, with D perhaps TRBD1 (5 bases). CDR3 length: 15 residues. V lost 7 bases to trimming and J lost 5 bases, with 20 bases between them. CDR3 DNA: TGTGCCAGCACCACCGGACACGCCGAGGGATATGGCTACACCTTC. Amino acid sequence: CASTTGHAEGYGYTF.

The rearrangement joins TRBV5-1 to TRBJ2-5, with 7 positions matching TRBD2. The junction had 6 bases not matched to a gene; V was cut back by 0 bases and J by 7 bases. This CDR3 has 14 residues. Germline CDR1 is SGHRS and CDR2 is YFSETQ. DNA for the CDR3: TGCGCCAGCAGCTTGGCCTCGGGAGGAGGGACCCAGTACTTC. The encoded protein is CASSLASGGGTQYF.

The genes are TRBV5-1 and TRBJ2-1; 9 bases map to TRBD1. The CDR3 has 15 amino acids. V dropped 4 bases and J dropped 2; count of bases not matched to a gene: 4. Germline loops: CDR1 SGHRS, CDR2 YFSETQ. DNA of the CDR3: TGCGCCAGCAGCGTGGACAGGGGTCCCTACAATGAGCAGTTCTTC. Its translation: CASSVDRGPYNEQFF.

This clonotype has at least ten counts. The chain combines TRBV15 with TRBJ2-2; a weak D match, TRBD2 (6 bases). The length of the CDR3 is 15 residues. V lost 4 bases and J 1 base, leaving 10 bases between the germline ends. Germline CDR1 is LNHNV and CDR2 is YYDKDF (reference sequence). The CDR3 reads CATSTVSGNTGELFF. The CDR3 DNA reads TGTGCCACCAGCACGGTTAGCGGGAACACCGGGGAGCTGTTTTTT.

This chain joins TRBV6-2 or TRBV6-3 and TRBJ2-2, with 11 bases lining up with TRBD2. CDR3 length equals 16 residues. V was clipped by 3 bases and J by 0 bases; unmatched bases: 0. Per the germline V gene, CDR1 is MNHEY and CDR2 is SVGEGT. The CDR3: CASSYSGRANTGELFF. The CDR3 coding sequence is TGTGCCAGCAGTTATAGCGGGAGGGCGAACACCGGGGAGCTGTTTTTT.

Note on this clonotype: A junction end diverges from the germline sequence, so it may reflect a read error. J is TRBJ2-3 and V is TRBV28; 12 bases fit TRBD2. The CDR3 extends over 18 amino acids. CDR1 MDHEN and CDR2 SYDVKM come from the germline V gene. The CDR3: CASSQGKLAGGYTDAQYF. Here the CDR3 DNA reads TGTGCCAGCAGCCAAGGGAAACTAGCGGGAGGTTACACAGATGCGCAGTATTTT.

The chain couples TRBV27 to TRBJ1-1, with 11 bases that match TRBD1. Germline lookup yields CDR1 MNHEY and CDR2 SMNVEV (reference sequence). The CDR3 runs 16 residues. V lost 5 bases and J lost 0; bases outside the gene matches: 5. CDR3 nucleotides: TGTGCCAGCAGTCCGCGGACAGGGGGCCTGAACACTGAAGCTTTCTTT. This gives the protein CASSPRTGGLNTEAFF.

This clonotype has more than one count but fewer than ten. This rearrangement joins TRBV20-1 to TRBJ2-5; 11 positions match TRBD2. V trimming: 0 bases; J trimming: 4 bases; junction bases outside the gene matches: 1. The CDR3 contains 14 residues. In germline, CDR1 is DFQATT, CDR2 SNEGSKA (reference sequence). The CDR3 reads CSARDGLAGETQYF. DNA of the CDR3: TGCAGTGCTAGAGATGGACTAGCGGGAGAGACCCAGTACTTC.

In its sample, this clonotype was seen many times. The chain joins TRBV4-3 to TRBJ1-5, with TRBD1 as a possible D gene (5 bases). V lost 6 bases, J lost 3 bases, and 12 bases lay in between. The CDR3 has 14 residues. The germline V gene has CDR1 LGHNA and CDR2 YSLEER. The CDR3, as DNA: TGCGCCAGCAGTTCGGGACTGCTCAATCAGCCCCAGCATTTT. Residues: CASSSGLLNQPQHF.

V and J are TRBV25-1 and TRBJ2-7; TRBD1 aligns across 8 bases. This CDR3 region has 14 residues. CDR1 and CDR2 from the germline V gene are MGHDK and SYGVNS. V shed 0 bases, J shed 3 bases, and the junction held 1 base outside the gene matches. CDR3 in amino acids: CASSEYGTGYEQYF. DNA of the CDR3: TGTGCCAGCAGTGAATATGGGACAGGCTACGAGCAGTACTTC.

This clonotype was detected many times. V gene TRBV18 combines with J gene TRBJ2-6; D is ambiguous. Germline CDR1 reads KGHSH; CDR2 reads LQKENI. The CDR3 contains 17 residues. Trimming took off 3 bases at V and 2 bases at J, with 14 bases between the two ends. The DNA for the CDR3 is TGTGCCAGCTCACCGTTCGATTTAGGTACTGGGGCCAACGTCCTGACTTTC. Its protein product is CASSPFDLGTGANVLTF.

This clonotype was detected ten times or more. The gene calls are TRBV20-1 and TRBJ2-1, with 8 bases aligning to TRBD2. Germline V lookup: CDR1 DFQATT, CDR2 SNEGSKA (reference sequence). The trim removed 6 bases at V and 0 bases at J, leaving 16 bases unmatched. The CDR3 runs 18 residues. This CDR3 reads CSANGGISGISSYNEQFF. For the CDR3, the DNA is TGCAGTGCCAATGGAGGGATTAGCGGGATCTCCTCCTACAATGAGCAGTTCTTC.

With respect to this clonotype: Just one base apart from a much larger clone, this may be a read error. This chain uses TRBV16 with TRBJ2-1; 13 nucleotides agree with TRBD2. Germline V lookup: CDR1 KGHSY, CDR2 FQNENV. V gave up 4 bases and J gave up 0 bases; unmatched junction bases: 6. CDR3 length: 18 residues. The CDR3 protein is CASSPRTSGGRSYNEQFF. The CDR3 DNA sequence: TGTGCCAGCAGCCCGCGGACTAGCGGGGGCCGCTCCTACAATGAGCAGTTCTTC.

The chain couples TRBV12-3 or TRBV12-4 to TRBJ2-3; unclear D gene. Trimming took 6 bases from V and 1 from J, leaving 17 bases between them. The CDR3 runs 16 residues. CDR3 residues: CASRTYGLGGTDTQYF. CDR3 DNA: TGTGCCAGCAGAACGTATGGCCTAGGAGGCACAGATACGCAGTATTTT.

This clonotype was observed many times. The chain has TRBV10-3 and TRBJ2-5; D perhaps matches TRBD2 (6 bases). V was cut by 4 bases and J by 1 base, with 16 bases left in between. The CDR3 runs 16 residues. From germline, CDR1 is ENHRY and CDR2 SYGVKD. In DNA form, the CDR3 reads TGTGCCATCAGTGCCACCTTAGCGGTGAGCCAAGAGACCCAGTACTTC. Protein sequence: CAISATLAVSQETQYF.

The V and J genes are TRBV19 and TRBJ1-6, with D maybe TRBD1 (6 bases). Per the germline V gene, CDR1 is LNHDA and CDR2 is SQIVND (reference sequence). The CDR3 covers 14 residues. Trimming shortened V by 5 bases and J by 8 bases, and 13 bases separated the two germline ends. CDR3 DNA sequence: TGTGCCAGTAGTCCAACAGGGATGGATTCACCCCTCCACTTT. This codes for CASSPTGMDSPLHF.

This clonotype was recorded a few times. The chain joins TRBV6-6 to TRBJ1-5; a possible D gene is TRBD1 (5 bases). The length of the CDR3 is 14 residues. With 2 bases removed from V and 4 bases from J, the gap between germline ends came to 9 bases. Germline loops: CDR1 MNHNY, CDR2 SVGAGI (reference sequence). DNA of the CDR3: TGTGCCAGCAGTTACCCGGGGCAGAATCAGCCCCAGCATTTT. Translated: CASSYPGQNQPQHF.